Presented here are 5 T cell receptor beta chains from one specimen sequenced in a study of cytomegalovirus exposure and HLA in healthy donors. Libraries were prepared by immunoSEQ multiplex PCR; TCRdb keeps only in-frame clonotypes and omits some of them. The sample contains 100,000 to 150,000 clones, 94% of which appear only once. Input material: PBMCs. Source of these receptors: a young woman in good health and CMV-seronegative.

The J gene is TRBJ1-5, the V gene TRBV12-5; D might be TRBD1 (5 bases). Between the trimmed V and J ends, which lost 7 bases and 0 bases, there was a span of 16 bases. CDR3 length: 16 residues. Germline assignment: CDR1 LGHNT and CDR2 FRNRAP. For the CDR3, the DNA is TGTGCTAGTGCCGACGAGACAGTCAATAGCAATCAGCCCCAGCATTTT. This gives the protein CASADETVNSNQPQHF.

The chain combines TRBV11-2 with TRBJ2-7; D unresolved. The CDR3 totals 13 residues. V dropped 1 base and J dropped 3 bases, with 7 bases sitting between them. Germline CDR1 SGHAT, CDR2 FQNNGV. CDR3 nucleotide sequence: TGTGCCAGCAGCTTAGTAGCTGACTACGAGCAGTACTTC. It encodes CASSLVADYEQYF.

J is TRBJ1-5 and V is TRBV5-5; no definite D call. In germline, CDR1 is SGHKS, CDR2 YYEKEE (reference sequence). V was pared by 1 base and J by 11 bases, with 19 bases between. This CDR3 has 15 residues. DNA of the CDR3: TGTGCCAGCAGCTTGTCCCCCAACGGAGGGAGCACCCAGCATTTT. Translating it yields CASSLSPNGGSTQHF.

This rearrangement joins TRBV6-1 to TRBJ2-3; 7 bases match TRBD2. The CDR3 contains 15 residues. Trimming took 6 bases from V and 6 from J; bases not matched to a gene: 12. From germline, CDR1 is MNHNS and CDR2 SASEGT. The CDR3 bases are TGTGCCAGCAGGGAACTCAGAGCGGGGCCTGATACGCAGTATTTT. It is translated as CASRELRAGPDTQYF.

The gene calls are TRBV5-1 and TRBJ2-5; 8 bases map to TRBD2. J gave up 4 bases and V 5 bases, and 10 bases lay outside the gene matches. Germline-derived CDR1 and CDR2 are SGHRS and YFSETQ. This CDR3 contains 15 residues. CDR3 amino acids: CASSLEASGRETQYF. CDR3 nucleotide sequence: TGCGCCAGCAGTCTGGAAGCCAGCGGGAGAGAGACCCAGTACTTC.